Sequencing of this T cell receptor (beta chain) was carried out in a study of blood T cell repertoires in COVID-19. At the level of the study: T cells, B-cell-depleted T cells, or PBMCs supplied cDNA or gDNA.

This CDR3 has 12 amino acids. Trimming removed 2 bases from V and 6 bases from J, with 5 bases in between. Germline V gene lookup returns CDR1 MNHEY and CDR2 SMNVEV (reference sequence). Only in-frame clones appear in the TCRdb table, and some are missing; sequencing was by immunoSEQ multiplex PCR. Of 65,000 to 85,000 clones listed, about four fifths were seen once; the top ten hold 5% to 5.5%. This chain uses TRBV27 with TRBJ2-1; D is undetermined. The sequenced sample consisted of peripheral blood. This clonotype was obtained from an elderly woman with active or convalescent COVID-19. Here the CDR3 reads CASSLPGNEQFF. The DNA for the CDR3 is TGTGCCAGCAGTTTACCGGGCAATGAGCAGTTCTTC.